A single sample is the source of the 18 T cell receptor gamma chains below, sequenced in a study of human gamma delta and Vdelta1 T cells (dated by TCRdb to 2016 to 2018). Libraries were prepared through PCR. The sequencer was an Illumina MiSeq. After TCRdb called clones again from the public reads with CATT, rows with identical DNA were merged. The sample table records approximately 9,000 gamma-chain clones; less than 55% of these occur just once. The ten largest make up roughly 2.4% of the sample. No cognate antigen is known for these TCRs. Sequencing was carried out using Vdelta1 gamma-delta T cells from blood grown in culture (DOT cells). What this sample's cell subset or site label stands for: Delta One T cells, in vitro expanded/differentiated Vd1+ gamma-delta T cells. These receptors were collected from a human donor in good health.

The sample holds a few counts of this clone. Other DNA sequences in this specimen translate into the identical CDR3. The chain carries TRGV2 and TRGJ1 or TRGJ2. Trimming took 2 bases from V and 2 from J; bases not matched to a gene: 6. Germline lookup yields CDR1 EGSNGY and CDR2 YDSYNSKV. The CDR3 spans 14 residues. The CDR3 DNA follows: TGTGCCACCTGGGACGCCCCATATTATTATAAGAAACTCTTT. Translation: CATWDAPYYYKKLF.

This clone is judged medium-sized. The rearrangement uses TRGV3 and TRGJP1. V was clipped by 0 bases and J by 8 bases; unmatched bases: 3. Germline-derived CDR1 and CDR2 are VTNTFY and YDVSTARD (reference sequence). The CDR3 loop spans 13 amino acids. CDR3 loop: CATWDRIGWFKIF. The CDR3 bases are TGTGCCACCTGGGACAGGATAGGTTGGTTCAAGATATTT.

The gene calls are TRGV3 and TRGJP2. CDR1 VTNTFY and CDR2 YDVSTARD come from the germline V gene (reference sequence). The CDR3 runs 15 residues. J was trimmed by 6 bases and V by 3 bases; bases with no gene match: 10. The CDR3 loop reads CATWDLPGGDWIKTF. The CDR3, as DNA: TGTGCCACCTGGGACTTACCTGGGGGTGATTGGATCAAGACGTTT.

V gene TRGV5 combines with J gene TRGJ1 or TRGJ2. Germline assignment: CDR1 VINAFY and CDR2 YDVSNSKD. V was pared by 0 bases and J by 7 bases, with 12 bases of the junction left unmatched. CDR3 length equals 15 residues. Here the CDR3 reads CATWDRLVSGYKKLF. For the CDR3, the DNA is TGTGCCACCTGGGACAGGCTAGTATCGGGGTATAAGAAACTCTTT.

This clone turned up a few times. The chain carries TRGV3 and TRGJ1 or TRGJ2. Losses at the gene ends were 2 bases for V and 8 bases for J; bases not matched to a gene: 3. This CDR3 is 11 amino acids long. From germline, CDR1 is VTNTFY and CDR2 YDVSTARD (reference sequence). CDR3 in amino acids: CATWDNHKKLF. Written as DNA, the CDR3 is TGTGCCACCTGGGACAACCATAAGAAACTCTTT.

The genes are TRGV3 and TRGJP2. The germline CDR1 and CDR2 sequences are VTNTFY and YDVSTARD (reference sequence). The CDR3 extends over 15 amino acids. V lost 3 bases and J lost 2; bases outside the gene matches: 6. The CDR3, as DNA: TGTGCCACCTGGGACGGCGCCAGTAGTGATTGGATCAAGACGTTT. Protein product: CATWDGASSDWIKTF.

Points on this clone: In the same sample, other DNA sequences code for this CDR3. J is TRGJ1 or TRGJ2 and V is TRGV4. CDR1 and CDR2 from the germline V gene are EGSTGY and YDSYTSSV. The CDR3 is 14 amino acids. Trimming at V came to 0 bases and at J to 3 bases, leaving 5 bases not matched to a gene. The CDR3 coding sequence is TGTGCCACCTGGGATGGGCCCCTTTATTATAAGAAACTCTTT. It is translated as CATWDGPLYYKKLF.

Only a few counts were recorded for this clone. V and J are TRGV5 and TRGJP1. The CDR3 consists of 14 residues. Per the germline V gene, CDR1 is VINAFY and CDR2 is YDVSNSKD. The junction had 4 bases not matched to a gene; V was cut back by 0 bases and J by 6 bases. The DNA of the CDR3 is TGTGCCACCTGGGACAGGCCGGCTGGTTGGTTCAAGATATTT. Its protein is CATWDRPAGWFKIF.

This clone was found a few times. This rearrangement joins TRGV8 to TRGJP2. CDR1 is VENAVY, CDR2 YDSYNSRV, per germline. V was pared by 0 bases and J by 10 bases, with 2 bases of the junction left unmatched. CDR3 length: 12 amino acids. The CDR3, as DNA: TGTGCCACCTGGGATAGGGCTTGGATCAAGACGTTT. This gives the protein CATWDRAWIKTF.

This clone came up a few times. The chain uses TRGV9 and TRGJ1 or TRGJ2. Germline V gene lookup returns CDR1 GITISATS and CDR2 ISYDGTV (reference sequence). This CDR3 has 15 amino acids. J lost 5 bases, V lost 0 bases, and 10 bases had no gene match. Here the CDR3 DNA reads TGTGCCTTGTGGGAGGTGCATAGACATCATTATAAGAAACTCTTT. Encoded protein: CALWEVHRHHYKKLF.

The chain employs TRGV9 and TRGJ1 or TRGJ2. Germline V gene lookup returns CDR1 GITISATS and CDR2 ISYDGTV (reference sequence). The CDR3 length is 12 residues. The V and J ends lost 2 bases and 5 bases, in that order; junction bases with no gene match: 3. CDR3 protein: CALWEGNYKKLF. The CDR3 DNA reads TGTGCCTTGTGGGAGGGTAATTATAAGAAACTCTTT.

On this clone: A much larger clone is a single base away; this may be a read error. The chain has TRGV8 and TRGJP1. The trim removed 5 bases at V and 3 bases at J, leaving 6 bases unmatched. Germline values: CDR1 VENAVY, CDR2 YDSYNSRV. The length of the CDR3 is 14 residues. The CDR3 nucleotides read TGTGCCACCTGGGCTTTTTCCACTGGTTGGTTCAAGATATTT. Translation gives CATWAFSTGWFKIF.

The chain combines TRGV4 with TRGJ1 or TRGJ2. From germline, CDR1 is EGSTGY and CDR2 YDSYTSSV. CDR3 size: 14 residues. V lost 6 bases and J lost 4; bases outside the gene matches: 12. The CDR3 DNA follows: TGTGCCACCTGGCACCCTCAGGGGTATTATAAGAAACTCTTT. Its protein is CATWHPQGYYKKLF.

V and J are TRGV5 and TRGJ1 or TRGJ2. Trimming removed 0 bases from V and 11 bases from J; junction bases left unmatched: 7. The CDR3 extends over 12 amino acids. Germline V gene sequence: CDR1 VINAFY, CDR2 YDVSNSKD. The CDR3 here is CATWDRSVEKLF. The CDR3 DNA is TGTGCCACCTGGGACAGGTCGGTGGAGAAACTCTTT.

V gene TRGV2 combines with J gene TRGJ1 or TRGJ2. Germline-derived CDR1 and CDR2 are EGSNGY and YDSYNSKV. Germline trimming cut 0 bases from V and 1 base from J; bases unmatched to any gene: 3. The CDR3 has 14 residues. The CDR3 protein is CATWDGNNYYKKLF. CDR3 DNA sequence: TGTGCCACCTGGGACGGGAACAATTATTATAAGAAACTCTTT.

About this clone: The same CDR3 also results from other DNA sequences found in this sample. The gene calls are TRGV3 and TRGJP2. CDR1 is VTNTFY and CDR2 is YDVSTARD in the germline V gene (reference sequence). J was trimmed by 0 bases and V by 0 bases; bases with no gene match: 7. The CDR3 covers 17 residues. CDR3 in DNA: TGTGCCACCTGGGACAGGAGGAACTATAGTAGTGATTGGATCAAGACGTTT. Its protein product is CATWDRRNYSSDWIKTF.

The rearrangement joins TRGV4 to TRGJ1 or TRGJ2. V lost 1 base and J lost 0; bases outside the gene matches: 9. The CDR3 consists of 16 residues. Germline assignment: CDR1 EGSTGY and CDR2 YDSYTSSV. The CDR3 region is CATWDGQVLNYYKKLF. CDR3 nucleotide sequence: TGTGCCACCTGGGATGGTCAGGTTCTGAATTATTATAAGAAACTCTTT.

J is TRGJP and V is TRGV3. V lost 0 bases, J lost 9 bases, and 14 bases stayed unmatched. CDR3 length: 19 residues. Germline CDR1 VTNTFY, CDR2 YDVSTARD (reference sequence). The CDR3 nucleotides read TGTGCCACCTGGGACAGGCACAGGGGGAGGGGGTTGGGCAAAAAAATCAAGGTATTT. The encoded protein is CATWDRHRGRGLGKKIKVF.